The sequence of this T cell receptor beta chain was determined in a study of T-cell memory formation after mild COVID-19. Constant-segment primers and 5'RACE yielded cDNA libraries for TCR alpha and TCR beta, each carrying sample barcodes and UMIs. TCRdb independently ran MiXCR on the 5' RACE reads; one entry per CDR3 protein. The sample includes some 250,000 distinct CDR3 sequences, roughly a tenth of them seen just once. Trimming removed 1 base from V and 5 bases from J; junction bases left unmatched: 4. The CDR3 extends over 14 amino acids. Germline V gene data show CDR1 as MNHEY and CDR2 as SMNVEV (reference sequence). In its sample, this clonotype was seen many times.

V usage is TRBV27 and J usage is TRBJ2-5; 7 positions agree with TRBD1. Sequenced input: PBMCs or a T cell subset sorted from them (not recorded which). This clonotype was sampled from a man aged 18 to 29 who had mild COVID-19 (a few samples of this study predate the infection). Cell type and time point are not known. The CDR3 DNA follows: TGTGCCAGCAGTTTATGGTTGGGACAGGAGACCCAGTACTTC. It codes for CASSLWLGQETQYF.